A selection of T cell receptor beta chains follows, all from one sample in a study of PD-L1 blockade in urothelial cancer. The data were produced by immunoSEQ multiplex PCR, yet TCRdb's version contains in-frame clones alone and is incomplete. The data hold about 120,000 clones, with about 82% observed a single time. Sequenced here: PBMCs, sampled around atezolizumab (anti-PD-L1) treatment. Receptors were obtained from a man between 50 and 59 years old with urothelial cancer. Each CDR3 is given without its conserved first and last residue. A D gene is named only where the DNA matches it firmly. Where a row states a size, it is once, few, many or the class of an expanded clone; other rows omit it.

len: 9; v_gene: TRBV6-6; j_gene: TRBJ2-7; abundance: -; d_gene: -; CDR3aa: ASSNSYEQY
len: 14; v_gene: TRBV7-2; j_gene: TRBJ1-6; abundance: -; d_gene: -; CDR3aa: ASSFGLGRRIAPLH
len: 14; v_gene: TRBV15; j_gene: TRBJ2-3; abundance: -; d_gene: -; CDR3aa: ATSAEGGHSTDTQY
len: 12; v_gene: TRBV13; j_gene: TRBJ1-2; abundance: -; d_gene: TRBD1; CDR3aa: ASSWRQGSAGYT
len: 14; v_gene: TRBV30; j_gene: TRBJ1-2; abundance: once; d_gene: -; CDR3aa: AWSSPHKTERYGYT
len: 13; v_gene: TRBV4-2; j_gene: TRBJ2-3; abundance: -; d_gene: TRBD2; CDR3aa: ASSRQRGGTDTQY
len: 13; v_gene: TRBV5-1; j_gene: TRBJ2-7; abundance: -; d_gene: -; CDR3aa: ASSLAGQGLYEQY
len: 16; v_gene: TRBV7-2; j_gene: TRBJ2-2; abundance: few; d_gene: TRBD2; CDR3aa: ASSSSLLAGESHGELF
len: 14; v_gene: TRBV7-8; j_gene: TRBJ2-7; abundance: -; d_gene: -; CDR3aa: ASSLAQKQSSYEQY
len: 13; v_gene: TRBV5-1; j_gene: TRBJ2-3; abundance: -; d_gene: -; CDR3aa: ASSSMGLATDTQY
len: 10; v_gene: TRBV30; j_gene: TRBJ2-1; abundance: -; d_gene: -; CDR3aa: AWSYSYNEQF
len: 11; v_gene: TRBV10-3; j_gene: TRBJ2-6; abundance: -; d_gene: -; CDR3aa: AISRSGANVLT
len: 13; v_gene: TRBV5-4; j_gene: TRBJ2-7; abundance: -; d_gene: TRBD1; CDR3aa: ASSLQTGGGYEQY
len: 12; v_gene: TRBV6-5; j_gene: TRBJ2-1; abundance: -; d_gene: TRBD2; CDR3aa: ASRRGTSLNEQF
len: 10; v_gene: TRBV19; j_gene: TRBJ2-7; abundance: -; d_gene: TRBD1; CDR3aa: ASGQGTYEQY
len: 12; v_gene: TRBV19; j_gene: TRBJ1-1; abundance: -; d_gene: TRBD1; CDR3aa: ASSIQGARTEAF
len: 13; v_gene: TRBV19; j_gene: TRBJ2-4; abundance: -; d_gene: TRBD1; CDR3aa: ASSAPGQALNIQY